This T cell receptor beta chain was retrieved from a study of Graves' ophthalmopathy and Graves' hyperthyroidism. Trimming shortened V by 6 bases and J by 0 bases, and 11 bases separated the two germline ends. There are 15 residues in the CDR3. CDR1 is LNHDA and CDR2 is SQIVND in the germline V gene (reference sequence). The study enrolled ophthalmopathy donors with moderate-to-severe activity, CAS ≥3, NOSPECS ≥4 and duration under 3 months. Ineligible for inclusion were patients with other autoimmune diseases, uncontrolled infections, pregnancy or lactation. The PBMCs used were ones drawn from less than 12 ml of fresh peripheral blood. This clonotype occurred a few times. Amplification of TCR beta CDR3 regions used RNA transcripts. First-round RT-PCR employed HTBI primers, with a second-round multiplex PCR after it. From the multiplex PCR reads, TCRdb called clonotypes with MiXCR, one entry per CDR3 protein. The profile shows about 740,000 distinct CDR3 sequences, approximately 40% of them singletons.

Sequenced sample: peripheral blood. The chain links TRBV19 to TRBJ2-2, with D possibly being TRBD2 (5 bases). The sequence derives from an adult man with Graves' ophthalmopathy. Here the CDR3 reads CASRYHGANTGELFF. Written as DNA, the CDR3 is TGTGCCAGTAGATACCACGGGGCGAACACCGGGGAGCTGTTTTTT.